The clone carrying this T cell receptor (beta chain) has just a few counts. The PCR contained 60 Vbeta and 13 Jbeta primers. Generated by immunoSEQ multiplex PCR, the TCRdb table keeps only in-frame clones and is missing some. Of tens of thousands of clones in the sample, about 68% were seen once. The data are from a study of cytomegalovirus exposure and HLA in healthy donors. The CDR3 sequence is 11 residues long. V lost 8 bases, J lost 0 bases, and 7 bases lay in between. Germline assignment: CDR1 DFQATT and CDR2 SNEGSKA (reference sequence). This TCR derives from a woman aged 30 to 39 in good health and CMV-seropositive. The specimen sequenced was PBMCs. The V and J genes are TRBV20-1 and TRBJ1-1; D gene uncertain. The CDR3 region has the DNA TGCAGTATGGAGATGAACACTGAAGCTTTCTTT. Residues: CSMEMNTEAFF.